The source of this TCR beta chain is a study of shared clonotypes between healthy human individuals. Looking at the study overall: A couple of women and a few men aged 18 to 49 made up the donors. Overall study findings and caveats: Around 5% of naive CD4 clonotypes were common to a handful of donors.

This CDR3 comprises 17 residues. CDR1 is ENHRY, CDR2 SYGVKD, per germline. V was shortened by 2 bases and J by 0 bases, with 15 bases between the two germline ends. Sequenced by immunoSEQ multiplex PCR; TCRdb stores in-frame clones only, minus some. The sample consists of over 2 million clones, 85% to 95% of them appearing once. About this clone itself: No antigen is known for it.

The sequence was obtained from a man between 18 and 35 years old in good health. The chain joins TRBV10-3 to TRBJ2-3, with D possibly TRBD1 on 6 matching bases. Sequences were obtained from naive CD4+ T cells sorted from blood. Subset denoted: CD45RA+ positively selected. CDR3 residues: CAISERGSRPSTDTQYF. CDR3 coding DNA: TGTGCCATCAGTGAGAGGGGGAGCAGACCTAGCACAGATACGCAGTATTTT.